The clone carrying this T cell receptor (beta chain) appeared a few times. TCRbeta library preparation incorporated unique molecular identifiers. TCRdb ran MiXCR on the PCR reads and lists one entry per CDR3 protein. The table lists about 500,000 distinct CDR3 sequences, 32% of them singletons. The data were taken from a study of T-cell reconstitution after alpha-beta-depleted transplantation in children. V was clipped by 4 bases and J by 4 bases; unmatched bases: 5. Germline V gives CDR1 SGHTA, CDR2 FQGTGA. The CDR3 is 14 amino acids. The TCR sequence derives from a human donor who donated a stem cell graft to a child with aplastic anemia. The source was PBMCs from the stem cell graft donor, collected from the stem cell graft. The chain has TRBV7-3 and TRBJ1-1; 8 positions agree with TRBD1. The CDR3 loop is CASSSGQGRTEAFF. The CDR3 region has the DNA TGTGCCAGCAGCTCTGGACAGGGTCGCACTGAAGCTTTCTTT.